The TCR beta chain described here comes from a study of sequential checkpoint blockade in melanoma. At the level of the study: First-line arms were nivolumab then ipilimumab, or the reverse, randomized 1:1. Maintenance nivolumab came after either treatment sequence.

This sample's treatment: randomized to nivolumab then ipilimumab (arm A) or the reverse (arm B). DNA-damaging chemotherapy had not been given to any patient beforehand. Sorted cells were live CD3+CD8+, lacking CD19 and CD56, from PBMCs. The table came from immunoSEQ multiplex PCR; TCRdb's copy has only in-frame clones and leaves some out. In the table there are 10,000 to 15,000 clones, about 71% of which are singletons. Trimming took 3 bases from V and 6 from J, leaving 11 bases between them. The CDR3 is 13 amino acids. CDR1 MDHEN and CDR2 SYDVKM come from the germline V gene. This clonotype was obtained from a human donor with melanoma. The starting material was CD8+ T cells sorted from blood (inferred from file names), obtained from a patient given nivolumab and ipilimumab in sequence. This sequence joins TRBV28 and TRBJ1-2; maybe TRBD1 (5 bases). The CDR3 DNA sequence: TGTGCCAGCAGTTTCACGGGGGGGGATGGCTACACCTTC. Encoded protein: CASSFTGGDGYTF.